One sample yielded the 8 T cell receptor beta chains listed below, sequenced in a study of early T cells in non-severe SARS-CoV-2 infection. MiXCR, applied by TCRdb to the 5' RACE reads, yields one record per CDR3 protein. The table shows about 72,000 distinct CDR3 sequences, with over 9% occurring only once. This sample comprised whole blood, obtained at baseline. These receptors were obtained from an adult who was a healthcare worker with PCR-confirmed SARS-CoV-2 infection or an uninfected control (not recorded which).

The table lists this clonotype with a few counts. V and J are TRBV20-1 and TRBJ2-3; D unclear. Germline CDR1 DFQATT, CDR2 SNEGSKA (reference sequence). The CDR3 is 14 amino acids. Trimming removed 8 bases at V and 0 bases at J, with 15 bases between. CDR3 nucleotides: TGCAGTTCGCCGGACGGATCGAGCACAGATACGCAGTATTTT. It encodes CSSPDGSSTDTQYF.

This clonotype has ten or more counts. The chain has TRBV6-6 and TRBJ1-2, with a possible D match to TRBD1 (6 bases). Trimming removed 0 bases at V and 8 bases at J, with 13 bases between. CDR3 length equals 14 residues. Germline CDR1 is MNHNY and CDR2 is SVGAGI (reference sequence). The CDR3: CASSYSPQGRGYTF. CDR3 nucleotides: TGTGCCAGCAGTTACTCTCCCCAGGGGAGAGGCTACACCTTC.

The V gene is TRBV14, the J gene TRBJ2-3; the D is unclear. The germline CDR1 and CDR2 sequences are SGHDN and FVKESK. The CDR3 length is 17 residues. Trimming pared 4 bases from V and 2 bases from J, leaving 19 bases between. The CDR3 nucleotides are TGTGCCAGCAGCCCACATCGTTCCCACTTCCCCACAGATACGCAGTATTTT. Protein sequence: CASSPHRSHFPTDTQYF.

This clonotype was seen ten or more times. J is TRBJ1-2 and V is TRBV6-5, with 8 bases matching TRBD1. V lost 1 base to trimming and J lost 6 bases; unmatched junction nucleotides: 4. The CDR3 has 14 amino acids. Germline V gene sequence: CDR1 MNHEY, CDR2 SVGAGI. The CDR3 sequence is CASSYLGQVDGYTF. The CDR3 DNA follows: TGTGCCAGCAGTTACTTGGGACAGGTTGATGGCTACACCTTC.

In its sample, this clonotype was seen many times. The chain has TRBV12-3 or TRBV12-4 and TRBJ2-3, with 11 bases fitting TRBD2. The CDR3 extends over 14 amino acids. V was pared by 6 bases and J by 4 bases, with 3 bases of the junction left unmatched. This chain's CDR3 is CASRIAGGADTQYF. The CDR3 DNA follows: TGTGCCAGCAGGATAGCGGGGGGGGCAGATACGCAGTATTTT.

The sample holds many counts of this clonotype. V usage is TRBV20-1 and J usage is TRBJ2-7; D ambiguous. Trimming stripped 6 bases from V and 5 bases from J, with 14 bases between. The CDR3 is made up of 12 amino acids. The germline V gene encodes CDR1 DFQATT and CDR2 SNEGSKA (reference sequence). The DNA of the CDR3 is TGCAGTGCCGAAACAATGAGGAACGAGCAGTACTTC. Amino acids: CSAETMRNEQYF.

This clonotype was observed many times. V gene TRBV2 combines with J gene TRBJ1-5, with D tentatively TRBD1 (6 bases). Trimming removed 6 bases from V and 7 bases from J, with 16 bases in between. The CDR3 is 14 amino acids. CDR1 and CDR2 (germline): SNHLY, FYNNEI. CDR3 nucleotide sequence: TGTGCCAGCAGAGCAGGGGTAGGCGGACAGCCCCAGCATTTT. This translates into CASRAGVGGQPQHF.

This clonotype has just a few counts. V usage is TRBV28 and J usage is TRBJ1-2, with 7 bases that match TRBD1. Losses at the gene ends were 3 bases for V and 4 bases for J; bases not matched to a gene: 5. The CDR3 is 14 amino acids. Germline values: CDR1 MDHEN, CDR2 SYDVKM. The CDR3 spells CASSLPGTAYGYTF. The CDR3 region has the DNA TGTGCCAGCAGTTTGCCCGGGACAGCCTATGGCTACACCTTC.